This is a list of T cell receptor beta chains from one sample in a study of tumor-infiltrating lymphocytes in primary liver carcinoma. TCRdb ran MiXCR on the multiplex PCR reads and lists one entry per CDR3 protein. This sample has fewer than 350,000 distinct CDR3 sequences; roughly two thirds occur once, and the top ten carry roughly 9%. The sequenced material came from peripheral blood. The receptors come from a man in his forties or fifties with primary liver carcinoma and hepatitis B virus infection. CDR3s include the opening cysteine and the closing phenylalanine or tryptophan. Each record gives: V gene, J gene, CDR3 protein.

TRBV6-5	TRBJ2-3	CASSLGLAGGQYF
TRBV4-2	TRBJ2-2	CASSPGTASTGELFF
TRBV6-1	TRBJ2-7	CARSAQPGQGFGEQYF
TRBV11-2	TRBJ1-4	CASSSPIRSGNEKLFF
TRBV28	TRBJ1-6	CASSSIGQGLNSPPHF
TRBV12-3/TRBV12-4	TRBJ2-7	CVSSLGQIYEQYF
TRBV5-1	TRBJ1-5	CASSRTGTGNQLQHF
TRBV11-2	TRBJ2-5	CANSPVTSGGYGETRYF
TRBV7-9	TRBJ2-7	CASTDRESGLLGYEQYF
TRBV11-1	TRBJ2-1	CASSKTGTNSYSEQFF
TRBV11-3	TRBJ2-3	CASSFGLAGRPEDAQYF
TRBV14	TRBJ1-5	CASRAAGVQPHHF
TRBV28	TRBJ2-4	CASSPGGLTKNIQYF
TRBV11-1	TRBJ2-1	CDSSLARGYGQFF
TRBV19	TRBJ2-1	CASRSFRGVNEQFF
TRBV12-3/TRBV12-4	TRBJ1-6	CVSSTIRAESPLHF
TRBV5-1	TRBJ2-5	CATSVGGGQGTQYF
TRBV6-2/TRBV6-3	TRBJ2-1	CASIKGRGTWGKFF